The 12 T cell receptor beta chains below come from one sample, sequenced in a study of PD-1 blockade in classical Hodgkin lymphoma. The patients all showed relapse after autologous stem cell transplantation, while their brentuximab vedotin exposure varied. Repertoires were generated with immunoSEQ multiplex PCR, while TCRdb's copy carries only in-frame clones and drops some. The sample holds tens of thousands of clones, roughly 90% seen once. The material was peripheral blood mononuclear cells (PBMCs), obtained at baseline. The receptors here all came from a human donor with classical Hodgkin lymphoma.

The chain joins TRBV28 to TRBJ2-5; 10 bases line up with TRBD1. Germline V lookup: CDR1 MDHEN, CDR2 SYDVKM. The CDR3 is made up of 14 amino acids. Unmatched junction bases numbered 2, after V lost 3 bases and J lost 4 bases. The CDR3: CASSLTGGRETQYF. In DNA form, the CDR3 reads TGTGCCAGCAGTTTGACAGGGGGCCGAGAGACCCAGTACTTC.

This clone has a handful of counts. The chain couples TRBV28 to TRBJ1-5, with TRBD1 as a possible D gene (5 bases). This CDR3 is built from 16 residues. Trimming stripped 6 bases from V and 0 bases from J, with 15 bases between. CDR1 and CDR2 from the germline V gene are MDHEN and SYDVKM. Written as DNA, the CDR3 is TGTGCCAGCAGCTCCCGGGGCGGGATTAGCAATCAGCCCCAGCATTTT. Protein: CASSSRGGISNQPQHF.

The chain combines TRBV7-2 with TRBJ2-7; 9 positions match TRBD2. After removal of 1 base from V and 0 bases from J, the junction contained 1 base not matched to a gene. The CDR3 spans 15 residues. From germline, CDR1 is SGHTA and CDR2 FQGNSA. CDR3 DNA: TGTGCCAGCAGCTTAGTAGCGGGGGACTCCTACGAGCAGTACTTC. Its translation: CASSLVAGDSYEQYF.

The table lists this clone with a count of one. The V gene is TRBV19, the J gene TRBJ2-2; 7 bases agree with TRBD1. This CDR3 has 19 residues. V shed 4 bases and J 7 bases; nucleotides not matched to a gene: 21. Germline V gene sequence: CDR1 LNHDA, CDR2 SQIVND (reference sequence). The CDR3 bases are TGTGCCAGTAGTAACTGGCTCTTCGACCGGACAGGCAATAACGGGGAGCTGTTTTTT. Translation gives CASSNWLFDRTGNNGELFF.

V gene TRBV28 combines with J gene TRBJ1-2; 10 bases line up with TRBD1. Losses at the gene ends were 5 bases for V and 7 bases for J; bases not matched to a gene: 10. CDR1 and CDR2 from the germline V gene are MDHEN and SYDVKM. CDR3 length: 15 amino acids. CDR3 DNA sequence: TGTGCCAGCAGTCCCCTCGGACAGGGGGGGTTTGGCTACACCTTC. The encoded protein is CASSPLGQGGFGYTF.

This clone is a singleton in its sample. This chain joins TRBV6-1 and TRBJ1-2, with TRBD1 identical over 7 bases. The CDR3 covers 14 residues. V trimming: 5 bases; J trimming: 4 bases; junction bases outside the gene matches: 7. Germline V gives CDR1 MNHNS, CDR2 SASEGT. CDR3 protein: CASSRPGQVYGYTF. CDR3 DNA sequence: TGTGCCAGCAGTAGACCAGGACAGGTCTATGGCTACACCTTC.

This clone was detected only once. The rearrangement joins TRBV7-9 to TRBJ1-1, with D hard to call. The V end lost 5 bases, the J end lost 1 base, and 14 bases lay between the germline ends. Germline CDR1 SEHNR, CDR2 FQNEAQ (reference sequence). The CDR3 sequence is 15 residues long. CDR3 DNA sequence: TGTGCCAGCAGCCTTATCGCAGGTACGAACACTGAAGCTTTCTTT. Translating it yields CASSLIAGTNTEAFF.

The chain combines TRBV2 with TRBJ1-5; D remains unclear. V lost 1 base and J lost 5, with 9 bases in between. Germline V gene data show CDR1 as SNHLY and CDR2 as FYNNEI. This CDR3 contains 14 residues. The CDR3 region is CASSEGTFDQPQHF. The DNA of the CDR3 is TGTGCCAGCAGTGAAGGGACCTTCGATCAGCCCCAGCATTTT.

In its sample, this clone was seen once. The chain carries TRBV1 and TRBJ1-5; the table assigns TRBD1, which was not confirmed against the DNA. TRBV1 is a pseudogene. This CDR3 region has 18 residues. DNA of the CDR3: TGCACCAGCAGCCTCTCGACAGGTCGGTTGGGGGTAGGTCAGCCCCAGCATTTT. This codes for CTSSLSTGRLGVGQPQHF.

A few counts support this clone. CDR3 amino acids: CASSTGTRSPLHF. CDR3 DNA: TGTGCCAGTAGTACAGGGACACGTTCACCCCTCCACTTT. The chain couples TRBV19 to TRBJ1-6; perhaps TRBD1 as D (6 bases). V was pared by 4 bases and J by 9 bases, with 10 bases between. Germline lookup yields CDR1 LNHDA and CDR2 SQIVND (reference sequence). This CDR3 spans 13 amino acids. The full variable domain, its missing parts supplied by reference TRBV19 and TRBJ1-6, is DGGITQSPKYLFRKEGQNVTLSCEQNLNHDAMYWYRQDPGQGLRLIYYSQIVNDFQKGDIAEGYSVSREKKESFPLTVTSAQKNPTAFYLCASSTGTRSPLHFGNGTRLTVT.

The CDR3 loop is CASSVGRVKETQYF. DNA of the CDR3: TGTGCCAGCAGCGTAGGGCGGGTGAAAGAGACCCAGTACTTC. V usage is TRBV9 and J usage is TRBJ2-5; D is perhaps TRBD2 (5 bases). The ends were cut back, 0 bases at V and 3 bases at J, with 9 bases in the middle. Per germline, CDR1 SGDLS and CDR2 YYNGEE. CDR3 length: 14 amino acids.

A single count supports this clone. The chain's CDR3 is CASSFRTSSDTQYF. CDR3 bases: TGCGCCAGCAGCTTCCGGACTAGTTCAGATACGCAGTATTTT. The rearrangement joins TRBV5-1 to TRBJ2-3; 7 nucleotides align to TRBD2. V gave up 2 bases and J gave up 4 bases; unmatched junction bases: 4. This CDR3 has 14 amino acids. Germline CDR1 is SGHRS and CDR2 is YFSETQ.